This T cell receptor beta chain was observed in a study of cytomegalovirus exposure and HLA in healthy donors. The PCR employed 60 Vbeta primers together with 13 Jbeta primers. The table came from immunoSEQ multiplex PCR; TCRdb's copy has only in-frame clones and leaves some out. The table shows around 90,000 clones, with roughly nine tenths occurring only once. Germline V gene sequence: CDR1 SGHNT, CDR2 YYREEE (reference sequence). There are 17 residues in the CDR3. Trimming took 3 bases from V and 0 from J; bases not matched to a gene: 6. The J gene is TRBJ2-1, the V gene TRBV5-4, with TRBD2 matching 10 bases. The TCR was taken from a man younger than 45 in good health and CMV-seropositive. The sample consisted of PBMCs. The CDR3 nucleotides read TGTGCCAGCAGCTCCTTTAGCGGGAGGAGCTCCTACAATGAGCAGTTCTTC. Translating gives CASSSFSGRSSYNEQFF.